This TCR beta chain appears in the sequencing data of a study of T cell repertoires in cytomegalovirus infection (dated by TCRdb to between 2017 and 2020). A note on the overall study: The peptide stimulations were aimed at well-studied HLA-B-restricted epitopes as well as recently identified HLA-C-restricted CMV epitopes, whose presentation resists viral immunomodulation. Donor HLA type was relevant to the analysis, as public TCR beta signatures indicated carriage of CMV infection together with the matching HLA type.

The sample's treatment or condition label, in plain terms: in vitro stimulation with specific CMV peptide epitopes to enrich CMV-specific T cells. The instrument was an Illumina HiSeq 1500. In TCRdb, the public reads were trimmed at Q25 with fastp and aligned with MiXCR, with productive beta chains retained. CDR3 protein sequences are deduplicated, and each keeps its most common genes and DNA. The sample table records 900,000 to 950,000 distinct CDR3 sequences; 30% to 40% of these occur just once. Jointly, the top ten make up 10% to 15% of the sample. The paper as a whole reports these results and caveats: Cumulative frequency of public TCR beta family members discriminated carriers of CMV infection plus the relevant HLA type in this cohort and an independent approximately 400-donor cohort. The ex vivo response was dominated by HLA-C-restricted CMV-specific TCR beta clonotypes, which also provided the single most frequent clonotype in two of eight donors.

The germline V gene sets CDR1 to MNHEY and CDR2 to SVGAGI. Counted from cysteine to phenylalanine, this CDR3 has 18 amino acids. This entry keeps only the CDR3 DNA: 54 bases, framed from base 1. V loses 6 bases at its end and J loses 2 bases; junction bases beyond the gene matches: 15. To note about this clonotype: No antigen is known for it. No per-base quality is available; no much larger clone lies one base away.

The sequence is built from TRBV6-5 and TRBJ2-1, and 8 junction bases match TRBD1. Source: cultured CD8+ T cells from PBMCs, taken from culture after CMV antigen stimulation. The sequence came from a human donor in good health (CMV status not recorded). Some clones in this sample may be carry-over from other donors' samples. The bases are TGTGCCAGCAGCTATGGACAGGGAGTAGGTGGCCCCTACAATGAGCAGTTCTTC. Translated, this is CASSYGQGVGGPYNEQFF.